This is a list of T cell receptor beta chains from one sample in a study of blood T cell repertoires in COVID-19. TCRdb's copy holds only in-frame clones and misses some; the assay was immunoSEQ multiplex PCR. The sample has 120,000 to 150,000 clones; about nine tenths are singletons. Sequenced input: peripheral blood. The receptor source for this set is a human donor in a cohort sampled during active COVID-19. CDR3s include the opening cysteine and the closing phenylalanine or tryptophan. Fields, in order: V gene, D gene, CDR3 protein. The D gene is left open where the match is weak.

TRBV19 | . | CASSMNGRESSGANVLTF
TRBV5-8 | . | CASSLEFGLAQETQYF
TRBV28 | TRBD2 | CASSITGLAGALNEQFF
TRBV6-6 | TRBD1 | CASSTDRGLGYTF
TRBV25-1 | TRBD1 | CASSDRQGHQETQYF
TRBV19 | . | CASSMGKPGSEAFF
TRBV7-8 | TRBD2 | CASSLGSGGANTGELFF
TRBV7-2 | . | CASSLVIQGNTEAFF
TRBV7-2 | TRBD1 | CASSPGTGGVSPLHF
TRBV19 | . | CASSIGMNNQPQHF
TRBV5-1 | TRBD2 | CASSPGLARLAVGFF
TRBV28 | TRBD1 | CASSLGQGAREQYF
TRBV7-2 | . | CASSLGRGSYNEQFF
TRBV5-4 | . | CASSTKTGPEETQYF
TRBV11-3 | . | CASSLQSNTGELFF
TRBV4-3 | TRBD1 | CASSQETGVDSPLHF
TRBV6-1 | . | CASSEASLSEQFF
TRBV18 | . | CASSPGLSSTDTQYF
TRBV7-2 | . | CASSFSWTEDEQYF
TRBV19 | TRBD1 | CASRLQGWYNEQFF